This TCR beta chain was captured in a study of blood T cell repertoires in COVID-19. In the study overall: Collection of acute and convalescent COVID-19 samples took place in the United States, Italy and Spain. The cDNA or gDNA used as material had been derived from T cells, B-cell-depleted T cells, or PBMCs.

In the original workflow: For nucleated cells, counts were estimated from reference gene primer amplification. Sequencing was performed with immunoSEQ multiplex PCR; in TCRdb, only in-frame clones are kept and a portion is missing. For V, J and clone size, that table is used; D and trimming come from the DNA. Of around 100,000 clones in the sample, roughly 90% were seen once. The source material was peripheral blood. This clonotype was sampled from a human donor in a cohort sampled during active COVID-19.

CDR3 region: CASSFGTGKTDTQYF. CDR3 DNA sequence: TGTGCCAGCAGCTTCGGGACAGGAAAGACAGATACGCAGTATTTT. This chain joins TRBV7-3 and TRBJ2-3; the match to TRBD1 covers 8 bases. This CDR3 contains 15 residues. V shed 3 bases, J shed 3 bases, and the junction held 5 bases outside the gene matches. Germline-derived CDR1 and CDR2 are SGHTA and FQGTGA.